Following are 9 T cell receptor beta chains from one sample sequenced in a study of low-dose radiotherapy and immunotherapy resistance in tumors. The PCR that amplified TCRs ran for around 21 cycles, relying on a constant-region primer and a V-primer adapter. One entry per CDR3 protein results from TCRdb running MiXCR on the reads. The sample records roughly 50,000 distinct CDR3 sequences, around 34% being singletons. Stated time point: after trial treatment. Treatment specified: LDRT plus nivolumab, ipilimumab, low-dose cyclophosphamide and aspirin (RACIN trial). The source material was PBMCs, sampled after low-dose radiotherapy plus immunotherapy. These receptors all come from a male donor with rectosigmoid adenocarcinoma.

This chain uses TRBV19 with TRBJ1-6; D not certain. The CDR3 covers 14 residues. The V end lost 9 bases, the J end lost 2 bases, and 11 bases lay between the germline ends. Germline values: CDR1 LNHDA, CDR2 SQIVND (reference sequence). The CDR3 spells CARPHRTYNSPLHF. CDR3 in DNA: TGTGCCAGACCACATAGGACCTATAATTCACCCCTCCACTTT.

This clonotype was detected many times. The J gene is TRBJ1-2, the V gene TRBV7-2; D possibly corresponds to TRBD1 (5 bases). Germline V gene sequence: CDR1 SGHTA, CDR2 FQGNSA. The CDR3 extends over 14 amino acids. V was trimmed by 3 bases and J by 4 bases, leaving 12 bases between them. CDR3 sequence (DNA): TGTGCCAGCAGCTTGACAGAGGCCACCTATGGCTACACCTTC. Protein sequence: CASSLTEATYGYTF.

In this sample, this clonotype turned up a few times. The chain couples TRBV28 to TRBJ2-2; 11 nucleotides align to TRBD2. CDR3 length equals 16 residues. The J segment lost 8 bases and the V segment lost 5 bases, leaving 10 bases of the junction unmatched. Germline V gene data show CDR1 as MDHEN and CDR2 as SYDVKM. The CDR3 nucleotides are TGTGCCAGCAGTCCAGGACTAGCGGGTGAATTAGGGGAGCTGTTTTTT. Translation: CASSPGLAGELGELFF.

This rearrangement joins TRBV6-6 to TRBJ1-1; unclear D gene. V was pared by 8 bases and J by 3 bases, with 13 bases between. This CDR3 has 13 residues. Germline V gene sequence: CDR1 MNHNY, CDR2 SVGAGI (reference sequence). The CDR3 reads CASQEGFYTEAFF. The CDR3 DNA reads TGTGCCAGCCAAGAGGGATTTTACACTGAAGCTTTCTTT.

This clonotype was recorded a few times. The chain uses TRBV5-1 and TRBJ2-7; TRBD1 might be the D (5 bases). V gave up 0 bases and J gave up 6 bases, with 13 bases separating them. In germline, CDR1 is SGHRS, CDR2 YFSETQ. The CDR3 has 14 amino acids. CDR3: CASSLGGRQIEQYF. DNA for the CDR3: TGCGCCAGCAGCTTGGGGGGCAGACAGATCGAGCAGTACTTC.

About this clonotype itself: A read error likely explains this, since a far larger clone differs by one base. The chain joins TRBV7-8 to TRBJ2-7, with TRBD2 identical over 12 bases. The V gene's germline CDR1 is SGHVS and CDR2 FQNEAQ. The trim removed 2 bases at V and 7 bases at J, leaving 9 bases unmatched. This CDR3 has 16 residues. The CDR3 reads CASSLTWTSGDNEQYF. CDR3 coding DNA: TGTGCCAGCAGCTTAACTTGGACTAGCGGGGACAATGAGCAGTACTTC.

This clonotype was observed at least ten times. This chain connects TRBV29-1 to TRBJ1-5; possible D gene TRBD1, 6 bases. Trimming stripped 4 bases from V and 2 bases from J, with 12 bases between. There are 14 residues in the CDR3. CDR1 and CDR2 (germline): SQVTM, ANQGSEA. The CDR3 sequence is CSVADRKGNQPQHF. The CDR3 DNA sequence: TGCAGCGTTGCTGACAGGAAGGGCAATCAGCCCCAGCATTTT.

The chain recombines TRBV5-6 with TRBJ2-7; a possible D gene is TRBD1 (5 bases). Trimming shortened V by 1 base and J by 0 bases, and 14 bases separated the two germline ends. This CDR3 comprises 16 residues. Germline V gene sequence: CDR1 SGHDT, CDR2 YYEEEE. In nucleotides, the CDR3 is TGTGCCAGCAGCTTGTTACGTTTGCAGGGCTCCTACGAGCAGTACTTC. Protein product: CASSLLRLQGSYEQYF. The variable domain in full, completed from reference TRBV5-6 and TRBJ2-7, reads DAGVTQSPTHLIKTRGQQVTLRCSPKSGHDTVSWYQQALGQGPQFIFQYYEEEERQRGNFPDRFSGHQFPNYSSELNVNALLLGDSALYLCASSLLRLQGSYEQYFGPGTRLTVT.

The chain has TRBV5-1 and TRBJ2-7, with 7 bases identical to TRBD1. The CDR3 is 15 residues long. Per germline, CDR1 SGHRS and CDR2 YFSETQ. J gave up 0 bases and V 0 bases, and 3 bases lay outside the gene matches. This CDR3 is CASSLGQGPSYEQYF. DNA for the CDR3: TGCGCCAGCAGCTTGGGACAGGGCCCCTCCTACGAGCAGTACTTC.